These 13 T cell receptor beta chains came from one sample sequenced in a study of blood T cell repertoires in COVID-19. The data were produced by immunoSEQ multiplex PCR, yet TCRdb's version contains in-frame clones alone and is incomplete. In the table there are roughly 200,000 clones, under 90% of which are singletons. Sample: PBMCs or T cells enriched from blood (not recorded which). These receptors all come from a woman aged 25 to 45 with acute COVID-19.

In this sample, this clone turned up once. The CDR3 loop is CASSELGPDYEQYF. DNA of the CDR3: TGTGCCAGCAGTGAATTGGGCCCCGACTACGAGCAGTACTTC. The V and J genes are TRBV25-1 and TRBJ2-7; D is unresolved. This CDR3 has 14 residues. Trimming pared 1 base from V and 3 bases from J, leaving 10 bases between. Germline V gene sequence: CDR1 MGHDK, CDR2 SYGVNS.

The J gene is TRBJ1-1, the V gene TRBV2; no clear D gene. The germline V gene encodes CDR1 SNHLY and CDR2 FYNNEI. CDR3 length equals 12 residues. The V and J ends lost 2 bases and 5 bases respectively, with 6 bases between them. CDR3 loop: CASSERETEAFF. For the CDR3, the DNA is TGTGCCAGCAGTGAAAGGGAGACTGAAGCTTTCTTT.

This clone has only one observation. This chain joins TRBV30 and TRBJ2-7; a weak D match, TRBD1 (6 bases). V was trimmed by 3 bases and J by 2 bases, leaving 14 bases between them. The V gene's germline CDR1 is GTSNPN and CDR2 SVGIG (reference sequence). The CDR3 runs 14 residues. CDR3 amino acids: CAWSADRRPYEQYF. The CDR3 bases are TGTGCCTGGAGCGCGGACAGAAGACCCTACGAGCAGTACTTC. Full variable domain (missing parts from reference TRBV30 and TRBJ2-7): SQTIHQWPATLVQPVGSPLSLECTVEGTSNPNLYWYRQAAGRGLQLLFYSVGIGQISSEVPQNLSASRPQDRQFILSSKKLLLSDSGFYLCAWSADRRPYEQYFGPGTRLTVT.

The CDR3 sequence: CASSLVRGANTGELFF. The CDR3 DNA reads TGCGCCAGCAGCTTGGTCAGGGGGGCCAACACCGGGGAGCTGTTTTTT. The chain uses TRBV5-1 and TRBJ2-2; D perhaps matches TRBD1 (7 bases). The V gene's germline CDR1 is SGHRS and CDR2 YFSETQ. This CDR3 comprises 16 residues. The germline V and J ends were trimmed by 0 bases and 2 bases, with 11 bases remaining between them.

The chain links TRBV5-1 to TRBJ1-2; D perhaps matches TRBD1 (5 bases). CDR1 and CDR2 from the germline V gene are SGHRS and YFSETQ. This CDR3 is built from 15 residues. V was cut by 3 bases and J by 1 base, with 13 bases left in between. CDR3 sequence: CASSWGLGLNYGYTF. CDR3 DNA: TGCGCCAGCAGCTGGGGCTTGGGTCTTAACTATGGCTACACCTTC.

The chain joins TRBV5-6 to TRBJ2-7; possible D gene TRBD2, 5 bases. CDR1 SGHDT and CDR2 YYEEEE come from the germline V gene. The CDR3 loop spans 17 amino acids. Between the trimmed V and J ends, which lost 4 bases and 1 base, there was a span of 21 bases. For the CDR3, the DNA is TGTGCCAGCAGCCCGCTTGGTTGGGGAGAAGAGTCCTACGAGCAGTACTTC. Its translation: CASSPLGWGEESYEQYF.

The chain has TRBV30 and TRBJ1-6; 7 positions agree with TRBD1. Germline values: CDR1 GTSNPN, CDR2 SVGIG (reference sequence). V lost 5 bases to trimming and J lost 8 bases; unmatched junction nucleotides: 9. There are 14 residues in the CDR3. The CDR3 bases are TGTGCCTGGTCCCCGGGACAGTGGGATTCACCCCTCCACTTT. Amino acids: CAWSPGQWDSPLHF.

The V gene is TRBV19, the J gene TRBJ1-1; 11 nucleotides align to TRBD1. The CDR3 totals 17 residues. The junction had 9 bases not matched to a gene; V was cut back by 6 bases and J by 0 bases. The germline CDR1 and CDR2 sequences are LNHDA and SQIVND (reference sequence). CDR3 protein: CASSPRDRGLMNTEAFF. The CDR3, as DNA: TGTGCCAGTAGCCCCCGGGACAGGGGGTTGATGAACACTGAAGCTTTCTTT.

The chain is built from TRBV29-1 and TRBJ1-5; maybe TRBD1 (6 bases). Trimming cost V 6 bases and J 3 bases, with 15 bases left between them. Per the germline V gene, CDR1 is SQVTM and CDR2 is ANQGSEA. The CDR3 loop spans 14 amino acids. The CDR3 loop reads CSVAVTGDNQPQHF. The CDR3 bases are TGCAGCGTGGCCGTGACAGGAGACAATCAGCCCCAGCATTTT.

The genes are TRBV7-9 and TRBJ2-5, with D unresolved. The V gene lost 8 bases and the J gene lost 0 bases, with 25 bases spanning the gap. The CDR3 totals 18 residues. Germline-derived CDR1 and CDR2 are SEHNR and FQNEAQ (reference sequence). The CDR3 DNA reads TGTGCCAGCCTCAGCTCGAAAAGTAGCCGACCCTACCAAGAGACCCAGTACTTC. Protein product: CASLSSKSSRPYQETQYF.

The chain links TRBV6-5 to TRBJ1-2, with 9 bases lining up with TRBD1. Germline V gene sequence: CDR1 MNHEY, CDR2 SVGAGI. Trimming cost V 5 bases and J 0 bases; bases outside gene matches: 4. The CDR3 totals 15 residues. DNA for the CDR3: TGTGCCAGCAGTCCGGGACAGGGAACTAACTATGGCTACACCTTC. Translating it yields CASSPGQGTNYGYTF.

The CDR3 nucleotides are TGTGCCAGCAGCAGGGACTTTTCCAACACAGATACGCAGTATTTT. It codes for CASSRDFSNTDTQYF. The gene calls are TRBV5-4 and TRBJ2-3, with D tentatively TRBD2 (6 bases). Germline V gene data show CDR1 as SGHNT and CDR2 as YYREEE (reference sequence). The CDR3 spans 15 residues. The V end lost 4 bases, the J end lost 2 bases, and 14 bases lay between the germline ends.

This chain uses TRBV2 with TRBJ2-2, with 12 bases identical to TRBD2. CDR1 is SNHLY, CDR2 FYNNEI, per germline. This CDR3 has 16 residues. V was clipped by 6 bases and J by 2 bases; unmatched bases: 4. The chain's CDR3 is CASSLLAGGNTGELFF. The CDR3 DNA follows: TGTGCCAGCAGCCTACTAGCGGGGGGCAACACCGGGGAGCTGTTTTTT.